Sequencing of this TCR beta chain was carried out in a study of cytomegalovirus exposure and HLA in healthy donors. Study details: Drawn from HLA-typed donors, approximately 86 million unique TCRs were held in an early data release.

Germline V gene sequence: CDR1 SGDLS, CDR2 YYNGEE. V was trimmed by 0 bases and J by 6 bases, leaving 11 bases between them. The CDR3 consists of 14 residues. Of note for this clone: Its antigen is not identified.

Primers: 60 Vbeta forward and 13 Jbeta reverse. TCRdb's copy holds only in-frame clones and misses some; the assay was immunoSEQ multiplex PCR. The table has around 110,000 clones, 55% to 65% seen once. General observations from the study: The HLA-A and HLA-B alleles of most subjects were reportedly predicted accurately from TCR beta sequences. The study put 150 or so TCR beta chains on its list as cytomegalovirus-associated.

The TCR originated in a woman aged 40 to 50 in good health and CMV-seropositive. This chain links TRBV9 with TRBJ2-3; weak D call: TRBD1 (5 bases). The specimen was PBMCs. Written as DNA, the CDR3 is TGTGCCAGCAGCGTAGGGCCGCCAGGGGATACGCAGTATTTT. This translates into CASSVGPPGDTQYF. Full variable domain (remainder filled in from reference TRBV9 and TRBJ2-3): DSGVTQTPKHLITATGQRVTLRCSPRSGDLSVYWYQQSLDQGLQFLIQYYNGEERAKGNILERFSAQQFPDLHSELNLSSLELGDSALYFCASSVGPPGDTQYFGPGTRLTVL.